These 19 T cell receptor beta chains share one sample of origin, sequenced in a study of blood T cells in healthy people across ages (dated by TCRdb to about 2015). Library method: 5' RACE. Data came from an Illumina HiSeq 2500. A second about 6 to 11 cycle PCR used a sample-barcoded 5' primer and a J-beta primer mix. Starting from the raw public reads, TCRdb applied fastp trimming at Q25, assembled clones with MiXCR and retained in-frame beta chains. Rows merge per CDR3 protein into single entries with the most common DNA and genes. The sample data list approximately 790,000 distinct CDR3 sequences, and 60% to 80% of these were observed just once. Jointly, the top ten make up about a quarter of the sample. Sequenced input: blood. These receptors all come from a young man in good health.

A few counts support this clonotype. This chain links TRBV29-1 with TRBJ2-1; D is unclear. Trimming shortened V by 4 bases and J by 2 bases, and 9 bases separated the two germline ends. Looked up from germline, CDR1 is SQVTM and CDR2 is ANQGSEA. The CDR3 is made up of 13 amino acids. CDR3 nucleotides: TGCAGCGTTGTTGTGTCTCCCTACAATGAGCAGTTCTTC. This codes for CSVVVSPYNEQFF.

The rearrangement links TRBV7-3 to TRBJ2-1; possible D gene TRBD2, 6 bases. Trimming left V 4 bases short and J 4 bases short, with 17 bases between. CDR3 size: 16 residues. Germline V gene data show CDR1 as SGHTA and CDR2 as FQGTGA. This CDR3 reads CASSSPTGGAYNEQFF. The CDR3 DNA reads TGTGCCAGCAGCTCACCCACTGGCGGGGCTTACAATGAGCAGTTCTTC.

V is TRBV6-6 and J is TRBJ2-3; 7 bases align to TRBD1. Germline trimming cut 4 bases from V and 2 bases from J; bases unmatched to any gene: 6. The length of the CDR3 is 15 residues. CDR1 and CDR2 from the germline V gene are MNHNY and SVGAGI (reference sequence). Here the CDR3 DNA reads TGTGCCAGCAGTTTGGTCGGGACAGCCACAGATACGCAGTATTTT. It yields the protein CASSLVGTATDTQYF.

The chain carries TRBV4-2 and TRBJ2-5; D possibly corresponds to TRBD2 (6 bases). This CDR3 is 15 amino acids long. Germline lookup yields CDR1 LGHNA and CDR2 YNFKEQ. The ends were cut back, 0 bases at V and 5 bases at J, with 13 bases in the middle. The CDR3 bases are TGTGCCAGCAGCCAAGAGGCGGGAAGAGGGGAGACCCAGTACTTC. This translates into CASSQEAGRGETQYF.

This clonotype was found many times. This sequence joins TRBV29-1 and TRBJ2-7, with 7 nucleotides matching TRBD1. This CDR3 comprises 12 residues. Germline CDR1 reads SQVTM; CDR2 reads ANQGSEA. With 4 bases clipped from V and 5 bases from J, the junction kept 5 bases outside the gene matches. The CDR3 here is CSVVGGPNEQYF. The CDR3 DNA follows: TGCAGCGTTGTAGGGGGCCCAAACGAGCAGTACTTC.

V gene TRBV20-1 combines with J gene TRBJ2-3; 13 bases fit TRBD2. V gave up 7 bases and J gave up 6 bases; unmatched junction bases: 10. Germline CDR1 reads DFQATT; CDR2 reads SNEGSKA (reference sequence). This CDR3 has 15 amino acids. The CDR3 DNA reads as TGCAGTGTGGGTGGGACTAGCGGGACCGGGGATACGCAGTATTTT. This gives the protein CSVGGTSGTGDTQYF.

This clonotype was picked up one time. Mismatch with germline at one junction end may stem from a read error. As DNA, the CDR3 is TGCGCCAGCAGCCAGAATTTTAAGAGCTCCCATAATTCACCCCTCCACTTT. This sequence encodes CASSQNFKSSHNSPLHF. The genes are TRBV4-3 and TRBJ1-6, with D unclear. The germline gives CDR1 LGHNA, CDR2 YSLEER. The CDR3 loop spans 17 amino acids.

V and J are TRBV7-2 and TRBJ1-2; D possibly corresponds to TRBD1 (6 bases). CDR1 and CDR2 from the germline V gene are SGHTA and FQGNSA. CDR3 length: 14 amino acids. V shed 2 bases and J shed 2 bases, with 9 bases lying between them. The CDR3 is CASSLRTENYGYTF. In DNA form, the CDR3 reads TGTGCCAGCAGCTTAAGGACAGAAAACTATGGCTACACCTTC.

This clonotype was seen a few times. This rearrangement joins TRBV4-3 to TRBJ2-3, with 8 nucleotides matching TRBD1. Unmatched junction bases numbered 10, after V lost 1 base and J lost 4 bases. The length of the CDR3 is 17 residues. Germline V CDR1 and CDR2: LGHNA, YSLEER. CDR3 protein: CASSQAPTGDVADTQYF. The CDR3, as DNA: TGCGCCAGCAGCCAAGCACCGACAGGGGATGTAGCAGATACGCAGTATTTT.

This clonotype was observed a handful of times. The CDR3 DNA is TGCAGCGTCGAGGGGGGCACCGGGGAGCTGTTTTTT. It translates to CSVEGGTGELFF. The gene calls are TRBV29-1 and TRBJ2-2, with D perhaps given as TRBD1 or TRBD2 (6 bases each). This CDR3 comprises 12 residues. Per germline, CDR1 SQVTM and CDR2 ANQGSEA. The V gene lost 6 bases and the J gene lost 4 bases, with 9 bases spanning the gap.

A few counts support this clonotype. The CDR3 loop is CASTPQGVDEQFF. CDR3 nucleotide sequence: TGTGCCAGCACTCCACAGGGAGTGGATGAGCAGTTCTTC. The chain is built from TRBV6-2 or TRBV6-3 and TRBJ2-1, with a tentative D call TRBD1 (6 bases). The CDR3 is 13 amino acids. Germline lookup yields CDR1 MNHEY and CDR2 SVGEGT. The V and J ends lost 7 bases and 8 bases respectively, with 15 bases between them.

This chain links TRBV20-1 with TRBJ2-1; 7 bases match TRBD2. Germline loops: CDR1 DFQATT, CDR2 SNEGSKA (reference sequence). This CDR3 comprises 15 residues. V dropped 6 bases and J dropped 5; count of bases not matched to a gene: 13. The CDR3 nucleotides are TGCAGTGCGCCCGCGGGACTACTTAAGAACAATGAGCAGTTCTTC. It translates to CSAPAGLLKNNEQFF.

This clonotype occurred a few times. V gene TRBV29-1 combines with J gene TRBJ2-1, with D perhaps TRBD1 or TRBD2 (5 bases each). V was pared by 4 bases and J by 6 bases, with 19 bases between. The CDR3 covers 15 residues. The germline V gene has CDR1 SQVTM and CDR2 ANQGSEA. The CDR3 spells CSVGRSGQVGNEQFF. CDR3 in DNA: TGCAGCGTTGGACGTTCGGGGCAGGTCGGCAATGAGCAGTTCTTC.

V usage is TRBV6-1 and J usage is TRBJ2-1, with 12 bases matching TRBD1. The V gene end was trimmed by 0 bases and the J gene end by 12 bases; junction bases not matched to a gene: 6. CDR3 length equals 15 residues. Germline CDR1 is MNHNS and CDR2 is SASEGT. CDR3 loop: CASSEAGTGGARQFF. DNA for the CDR3: TGTGCCAGCAGTGAAGCTGGGACAGGGGGCGCAAGGCAGTTCTTC.

The chain's CDR3 is CASTDGGRTYEQYF. In nucleotides, the CDR3 is TGTGCCAGCACCGACGGGGGTAGAACCTACGAGCAGTACTTC. This chain uses TRBV6-5 with TRBJ2-5; maybe TRBD2 (6 bases). The DNA end is a closer match to TRBJ2-7, so the J assignment may be wrong. The CDR3 totals 14 residues. Germline CDR1 is MNHEY and CDR2 is SVGAGI.

Comments on this clonotype: The junction and the germline gene differ at one end; a read error may be behind it. The rearrangement uses TRBV5-6 and TRBJ2-7; D gene unclear. CDR3 length equals 14 residues. Germline V gene data show CDR1 as SGHDT and CDR2 as YYEEEE. CDR3 protein: CASRLGVSSYEQYF. The DNA of the CDR3 is TGTGCCAGCAGATTGGGCGTGAGCTCCTACGAGCAGTACTTC.

This clonotype was detected a few times. The chain recombines TRBV7-8 with TRBJ2-7; TRBD2 aligns across 7 bases. Looked up from germline, CDR1 is SGHVS and CDR2 is FQNEAQ. This CDR3 contains 18 residues. The V segment lost 3 bases and the J segment 3 bases; nucleotides outside the gene matches: 17. CDR3 in amino acids: CASSFYPLTSFLFYEQYF. CDR3 bases: TGTGCCAGCAGCTTCTACCCCCTGACTAGCTTCTTATTCTACGAGCAGTACTTC.

This clonotype showed up just a few times. The chain couples TRBV7-2 to TRBJ2-3, with D possibly being TRBD2 (7 bases). Germline CDR1 reads SGHTA; CDR2 reads FQGNSA. Trimming cost V 4 bases and J 4 bases, with 15 bases left between them. CDR3 length: 15 residues. In nucleotides, the CDR3 is TGTGCCAGCAGCTCCACCGGGGGGCTGGCAGATACGCAGTATTTT. Amino acids: CASSSTGGLADTQYF.

The gene calls are TRBV7-8 and TRBJ2-1; 9 nucleotides agree with TRBD1. Losses at the gene ends were 5 bases for V and 8 bases for J; bases not matched to a gene: 13. The germline gives CDR1 SGHVS, CDR2 FQNEAQ. The CDR3 loop spans 16 amino acids. DNA for the CDR3: TGTGCCAGCAGCCTTGCGGTGCGAGGACAGGGGTATGAGCAGTTCTTC. Amino acids: CASSLAVRGQGYEQFF.